A selection of T cell receptor beta chains follows, all from one sample in a study of cytotoxic CD8 clonotypes in ibrutinib-treated CLL. Some clones are missing from TCRdb's copy, which holds only in-frame ones; the method was immunoSEQ multiplex PCR. The data hold 200,000 to 250,000 clones, with roughly three quarters observed a single time. The sequencing used PBMCs, collected after 12 months of ibrutinib treatment. Receptor source: a human donor with chronic lymphocytic leukemia. CDR3s include the opening cysteine and the closing phenylalanine or tryptophan. The order of the fields is J gene, clone size, D gene, V gene, CDR3 protein, CDR3 DNA. The D gene is left open where the match is weak. Part of the rows lack a size; the others show once, few, many or a class for expanded clones.

j_call: TRBJ1-5
clone_size: NA
d_call: NA
v_call: TRBV13
cdr3_aa: CASSLARNQPQHF
cdr3_nt: TGTGCCAGCAGCTTAGCCCGTAATCAGCCCCAGCATTTT

j_call: TRBJ1-2
clone_size: NA
d_call: NA
v_call: TRBV6-5
cdr3_aa: CASSRGRNIHYGYTF
cdr3_nt: TGTGCCAGCTCTCGGGGAAGGAACATCCACTATGGCTACACCTTC

j_call: TRBJ2-4
clone_size: NA
d_call: NA
v_call: TRBV30
cdr3_aa: CAWIPGGQRNIQYF
cdr3_nt: TGTGCCTGGATCCCCGGTGGGCAGAGGAACATTCAGTACTTC

j_call: TRBJ1-1
clone_size: NA
d_call: TRBD1
v_call: TRBV4-1
cdr3_aa: CASSQAGGSNTEAFF
cdr3_nt: TGCGCCAGCAGCCAAGCAGGGGGCTCGAACACTGAAGCTTTCTTT

j_call: TRBJ2-3
clone_size: NA
d_call: TRBD2
v_call: TRBV19
cdr3_aa: CASSPLGTSAYTDTQYF
cdr3_nt: TGTGCCAGTAGTCCTCTCGGGACTAGCGCTTACACAGATACGCAGTATTTT

j_call: TRBJ2-5
clone_size: once
d_call: TRBD1
v_call: TRBV9
cdr3_aa: CASSASGQQETQYF
cdr3_nt: TGTGCCAGCAGCGCCTCGGGACAGCAAGAGACCCAGTACTTC

j_call: TRBJ2-7
clone_size: NA
d_call: NA
v_call: TRBV2
cdr3_aa: CASGYGLGEQYF
cdr3_nt: TGTGCCAGCGGATACGGTCTGGGCGAGCAGTACTTC

j_call: TRBJ2-1
clone_size: NA
d_call: TRBD2
v_call: TRBV9
cdr3_aa: CASSASSLAGANEQFF
cdr3_nt: TGTGCCAGCAGCGCCAGTAGTCTAGCGGGAGCAAATGAGCAGTTCTTC

j_call: TRBJ2-7
clone_size: NA
d_call: NA
v_call: TRBV20-1
cdr3_aa: CSAPSHYEQYF
cdr3_nt: TGCAGTGCCCCCTCCCATTACGAGCAGTACTTC

j_call: TRBJ2-3
clone_size: NA
d_call: TRBD2
v_call: TRBV4-1
cdr3_aa: CASSPRNLAGAADTQYF
cdr3_nt: TGCGCCAGCAGCCCCCGGAACTTAGCGGGAGCCGCAGATACGCAGTATTTT

j_call: TRBJ2-2
clone_size: NA
d_call: NA
v_call: TRBV6-6
cdr3_aa: CASSRPQTANTGELFF
cdr3_nt: TGTGCCAGCAGTAGGCCCCAGACAGCGAACACCGGGGAGCTGTTTTTT

j_call: TRBJ2-1
clone_size: NA
d_call: NA
v_call: TRBV2
cdr3_aa: CARGTGQLANEQFF
cdr3_nt: TGTGCCCGTGGAACTGGACAGTTGGCCAATGAGCAGTTCTTC

j_call: TRBJ2-2
clone_size: once
d_call: NA
v_call: TRBV21-1
cdr3_aa: CASSLMSTGELFF
cdr3_nt: TGTGCCAGCAGTTTAATGTCCACCGGGGAGCTGTTTTTT

j_call: TRBJ2-7
clone_size: NA
d_call: NA
v_call: TRBV5-6
cdr3_aa: CASSQWTVPLEQYF
cdr3_nt: TGTGCCAGCAGCCAGTGGACAGTACCCCTCGAGCAGTACTTC

j_call: TRBJ1-1
clone_size: NA
d_call: NA
v_call: TRBV5-3
cdr3_aa: CARSDCRGNTEAFF
cdr3_nt: TGTGCCAGAAGCGACTGCCGGGGGAACACTGAAGCTTTCTTT

j_call: TRBJ1-2
clone_size: few
d_call: NA
v_call: TRBV30
cdr3_aa: CAWSFGPRYGYGYTF
cdr3_nt: TGTGCCTGGAGTTTTGGTCCCCGTTACGGCTATGGCTACACCTTC

j_call: TRBJ1-1
clone_size: NA
d_call: NA
v_call: TRBV6-1
cdr3_aa: CASSTDTPEAFF
cdr3_nt: TGTGCCAGCAGTACTGACACCCCTGAAGCTTTCTTT

j_call: TRBJ1-2
clone_size: NA
d_call: NA
v_call: TRBV18
cdr3_aa: CASSQLTVHYGYTF
cdr3_nt: TGTGCCAGCTCACAACTGACAGTCCACTATGGCTACACCTTC

j_call: TRBJ1-2
clone_size: NA
d_call: NA
v_call: TRBV6-5
cdr3_aa: CASREGGFNYGYTF
cdr3_nt: TGTGCCAGCAGAGAAGGGGGATTCAACTATGGCTACACCTTC

j_call: TRBJ1-2
clone_size: once
d_call: NA
v_call: TRBV6-5
cdr3_aa: CASSPQADYGYTF
cdr3_nt: TGTGCCAGCAGTCCGCAGGCGGACTATGGCTACACCTTC

j_call: TRBJ1-1
clone_size: once
d_call: NA
v_call: TRBV28
cdr3_aa: CASLEIMNTEAFF
cdr3_nt: TGTGCCAGCTTGGAAATCATGAACACTGAAGCTTTCTTT

j_call: TRBJ1-3
clone_size: NA
d_call: NA
v_call: TRBV9
cdr3_aa: CASSVTLGTSNTIYF
cdr3_nt: TGTGCCAGCAGCGTAACGCTAGGGACATCAAACACCATATATTTT

j_call: TRBJ2-7
clone_size: NA
d_call: TRBD2
v_call: TRBV28
cdr3_aa: CASSGTDYEQYF
cdr3_nt: TGTGCCAGTAGCGGGACGGATTACGAGCAGTACTTC

j_call: TRBJ2-3
clone_size: once
d_call: NA
v_call: TRBV19
cdr3_aa: CASSYSGSPTDTQYF
cdr3_nt: TGTGCCAGTAGCTACTCAGGGTCGCCGACAGATACGCAGTATTTT

j_call: TRBJ2-5
clone_size: NA
d_call: NA
v_call: TRBV6-5
cdr3_aa: CASSYSGLRETQYF
cdr3_nt: TGTGCCAGCAGTTACTCGGGCCTGCGAGAGACCCAGTACTTC

j_call: TRBJ2-5
clone_size: NA
d_call: TRBD2
v_call: TRBV9
cdr3_aa: CASSVAGTTETQYF
cdr3_nt: TGTGCCAGCAGCGTAGCCGGGACTACAGAGACCCAGTACTTC

j_call: TRBJ1-6
clone_size: NA
d_call: TRBD1
v_call: TRBV10-2
cdr3_aa: CASSVDPRDRRYNSPLHF
cdr3_nt: TGCGCCAGCAGTGTGGACCCCCGGGACAGGCGCTATAATTCACCCCTCCACTTT

j_call: TRBJ1-2
clone_size: once
d_call: NA
v_call: TRBV30
cdr3_aa: CAWSTRGYGYTF
cdr3_nt: TGTGCCTGGAGCACCCGAGGCTATGGCTACACCTTC

j_call: TRBJ2-7
clone_size: few
d_call: NA
v_call: TRBV30
cdr3_aa: CAWKRGYGTYEQYF
cdr3_nt: TGTGCCTGGAAACGGGGATACGGTACCTACGAGCAGTACTTC

j_call: TRBJ1-3
clone_size: NA
d_call: NA
v_call: TRBV28
cdr3_aa: CASSFTQGLVSGNTIYF
cdr3_nt: TGTGCCAGCAGCTTTACGCAGGGCCTGGTCTCTGGAAACACCATATATTTT

j_call: TRBJ1-1
clone_size: NA
d_call: NA
v_call: TRBV28
cdr3_aa: CAVVDSKNTEAFF
cdr3_nt: TGTGCCGTAGTCGACAGTAAGAACACTGAAGCTTTCTTT

j_call: TRBJ1-1
clone_size: NA
d_call: TRBD1
v_call: TRBV18
cdr3_aa: CASSSELPGTGSGLKEAFF
cdr3_nt: TGTGCCAGCTCCTCCGAACTCCCCGGGACAGGATCCGGACTGAAGGAAGCTTTCTTT

j_call: TRBJ1-5
clone_size: few
d_call: TRBD1
v_call: TRBV30
cdr3_aa: CAWSVGTERQPQHF
cdr3_nt: TGTGCCTGGAGTGTGGGGACAGAAAGGCAGCCCCAGCATTTT

j_call: TRBJ2-3
clone_size: NA
d_call: NA
v_call: TRBV4-1
cdr3_aa: CASSQAPVSGGLGDTQYF
cdr3_nt: TGCGCCAGCAGCCAAGCGCCAGTTAGTGGGGGCCTGGGAGATACGCAGTATTTT

j_call: TRBJ1-4
clone_size: once
d_call: NA
v_call: TRBV28
cdr3_aa: CASSLGGTTNEKLFF
cdr3_nt: TGTGCCAGCAGTTTGGGGGGAACAACTAATGAAAAACTGTTTTTT

j_call: TRBJ2-7
clone_size: NA
d_call: TRBD2
v_call: TRBV18
cdr3_aa: CASSPPGEGSEQYF
cdr3_nt: TGTGCCAGCTCACCACCGGGGGAGGGAAGCGAGCAGTACTTC

j_call: TRBJ1-2
clone_size: NA
d_call: NA
v_call: TRBV7-9
cdr3_aa: CASSRNSGGNYGYTF
cdr3_nt: TGTGCCAGCAGCCGAAATTCTGGGGGGAACTATGGCTACACCTTC

j_call: TRBJ1-4
clone_size: NA
d_call: NA
v_call: TRBV25-1
cdr3_aa: CAVATNEKLFF
cdr3_nt: TGTGCCGTGGCAACTAATGAAAAACTGTTTTTT

j_call: TRBJ2-5
clone_size: NA
d_call: NA
v_call: TRBV5-4
cdr3_aa: CASSPTGRQETQYF
cdr3_nt: TGTGCCAGCAGTCCGACAGGGAGGCAAGAGACCCAGTACTTC

j_call: TRBJ1-1
clone_size: NA
d_call: NA
v_call: TRBV29-1
cdr3_aa: CSVQFGNTEAFF
cdr3_nt: TGCAGCGTTCAGTTTGGGAATACTGAAGCTTTCTTT

j_call: TRBJ2-5
clone_size: NA
d_call: TRBD1
v_call: TRBV19
cdr3_aa: CASSTRDSAFLETQYF
cdr3_nt: TGTGCCAGTAGTACCAGGGACAGCGCTTTCTTAGAGACCCAGTACTTC

j_call: TRBJ1-2
clone_size: NA
d_call: NA
v_call: TRBV30
cdr3_aa: CAWSPSGDGYTF
cdr3_nt: TGTGCCTGGAGCCCTTCCGGGGATGGCTACACCTTC

j_call: TRBJ2-1
clone_size: few
d_call: TRBD2
v_call: TRBV4-3
cdr3_aa: CASSPEGLAGLTYNEQFF
cdr3_nt: TGCGCCAGCAGCCCAGAGGGACTAGCGGGATTGACCTACAATGAGCAGTTCTTC

j_call: TRBJ2-3
clone_size: NA
d_call: NA
v_call: TRBV12-2
cdr3_aa: CASRLGLSSPDTQYF
cdr3_nt: TGTGCAAGTCGCTTAGGACTAAGTAGCCCAGATACGCAGTATTTT

j_call: TRBJ1-1
clone_size: few
d_call: NA
v_call: TRBV4-1
cdr3_aa: CASSQVDGREAFF
cdr3_nt: TGCGCCAGCAGCCAAGTAGATGGCCGTGAAGCTTTCTTT

j_call: TRBJ1-1
clone_size: NA
d_call: TRBD1
v_call: TRBV4-3
cdr3_aa: CASSQGLGTDTEAFF
cdr3_nt: TGCGCCAGCAGCCAAGGACTAGGGACAGACACTGAAGCTTTCTTT

j_call: TRBJ1-1
clone_size: NA
d_call: NA
v_call: TRBV30
cdr3_aa: CAWSVSFRNTEAFF
cdr3_nt: TGTGCCTGGAGTGTCTCCTTCAGGAACACTGAAGCTTTCTTT

j_call: TRBJ2-5
clone_size: NA
d_call: NA
v_call: TRBV7-9
cdr3_aa: CASSLVAGAETQYF
cdr3_nt: TGTGCCAGCAGCTTAGTCGCGGGGGCCGAGACCCAGTACTTC

j_call: TRBJ2-3
clone_size: NA
d_call: TRBD2
v_call: TRBV7-9
cdr3_aa: CASSLVGLSDTDTQYF
cdr3_nt: TGTGCCAGCAGCTTAGTGGGACTATCCGACACAGATACGCAGTATTTT

j_call: TRBJ1-2
clone_size: NA
d_call: NA
v_call: TRBV6-6
cdr3_aa: CASSYQGGDGYTF
cdr3_nt: TGTGCCAGCAGTTACCAGGGAGGTGATGGCTACACCTTC

j_call: TRBJ1-4
clone_size: NA
d_call: NA
v_call: TRBV27
cdr3_aa: CASSRGGANEKLFF
cdr3_nt: TGTGCCAGCAGCCGGGGGGGAGCTAATGAAAAACTGTTTTTT

j_call: TRBJ2-7
clone_size: once
d_call: NA
v_call: TRBV5-4
cdr3_aa: CASSRNPTGTNEQYF
cdr3_nt: TGTGCCAGCAGCAGAAACCCCACAGGGACCAACGAGCAGTACTTC

j_call: TRBJ2-7
clone_size: NA
d_call: TRBD1
v_call: TRBV6-5
cdr3_aa: CASSYAGTASYEQYF
cdr3_nt: TGTGCCAGCAGTTACGCCGGGACAGCCTCCTACGAGCAGTACTTC

j_call: TRBJ1-2
clone_size: few
d_call: NA
v_call: TRBV5-6
cdr3_aa: CASSLSLQELGPTF
cdr3_nt: TGTGCCAGCAGCTTGTCTCTACAGGAGCTCGGCCCCACCTTC

j_call: TRBJ1-2
clone_size: NA
d_call: NA
v_call: TRBV28
cdr3_aa: CASSRPEHVNYGYTF
cdr3_nt: TGTGCCAGCAGCCGACCAGAACATGTTAACTATGGCTACACCTTC

j_call: TRBJ2-5
clone_size: NA
d_call: TRBD1
v_call: TRBV6-5
cdr3_aa: CATSGTAFQETQYF
cdr3_nt: TGTGCTACGTCCGGGACAGCATTTCAAGAGACCCAGTACTTC

j_call: TRBJ1-2
clone_size: NA
d_call: NA
v_call: TRBV29-1
cdr3_aa: CSVGEVYGYTF
cdr3_nt: TGCAGCGTTGGTGAGGTATATGGCTACACCTTC

j_call: TRBJ2-7
clone_size: few
d_call: NA
v_call: TRBV5-1
cdr3_aa: CASSLRGGLSYEQYF
cdr3_nt: TGCGCCAGCAGCTTACGGGGTGGACTGTCCTACGAGCAGTACTTC

j_call: TRBJ1-5
clone_size: NA
d_call: NA
v_call: TRBV7-8
cdr3_aa: CASSLLFGGFGNQPQHF
cdr3_nt: TGTGCCAGCAGCTTATTGTTCGGGGGCTTTGGCAATCAGCCCCAGCATTTT

j_call: TRBJ1-5
clone_size: few
d_call: TRBD1
v_call: TRBV30
cdr3_aa: CAWSLQGEYQPQHF
cdr3_nt: TGTGCCTGGAGTCTCCAGGGGGAATATCAGCCCCAGCATTTT